This TCR beta chain originates from a study of regulatory T cells in long-lasting Graves disease. As for the study in general: Antithyroid drugs had been taken by newly diagnosed Graves' patients for under 3 months.

J gave up 3 bases and V 4 bases, and 4 bases lay outside the gene matches. The CDR3 extends over 14 amino acids. Looked up from germline, CDR1 is SGHRS and CDR2 is YFSETQ. The time point here: newly diagnosed GD, antithyroid drugs for less than 3 months. Making the TCR library involved RNA that had been extracted from PBMCs. Arm-PCR of CDR3 regions with iRepertoire HTBI primers generated TCR beta libraries. TCRdb reprocessed the multiplex PCR reads via MiXCR and lists one record per CDR3 protein. The table shows 550,000 to 600,000 distinct CDR3 sequences, with 15% to 20% occurring only once. This sample also belongs to another study, concerning T cells in Graves' hyperthyroidism and ophthalmopathy.

This chain uses TRBV5-1 with TRBJ1-5; TRBD1 agrees at 7 bases. The TCR originated in a man aged 18 to 29 with Graves disease. The specimen was peripheral blood mononuclear cells (PBMCs), collected at new diagnosis, from a patient treated with antithyroid drugs. Here the CDR3 reads CASSPTGYNQPQHF. In nucleotides, the CDR3 is TGCGCCAGCAGCCCGACAGGGTACAATCAGCCCCAGCATTTT.